Sequencing of this T cell receptor (beta chain) was carried out in a study of T cell repertoires in cytomegalovirus infection. Using its own MiXCR run on the reads, TCRdb lists one record per CDR3 protein. The sample carries just over 450,000 distinct CDR3 sequences, about 42% recorded once. In its sample, this clonotype was seen a few times. Its antigen is unidentified. The J segment lost 4 bases and the V segment lost 3 bases, leaving 5 bases of the junction unmatched. The CDR3 extends over 14 amino acids. Study-wide results and caveats: In two of eight donors, the top clonotype was HLA-C-restricted CMV-specific.

The chain recombines TRBV12-3 or TRBV12-4 with TRBJ1-2; TRBD1 agrees at 7 bases. This specimen was cultured PBMCs, taken from culture after CMV antigen stimulation. The receptor was derived from a human donor in good health (CMV status not recorded). Some clones in this sample may be carry-over from other donors' samples. Here the CDR3 DNA reads TGTGCCAGCAGTTTGGACAGGAGCTTCTATGGCTACACCTTC. Amino acid sequence: CASSLDRSFYGYTF.